The clone carrying this T cell receptor (beta chain) was observed a few times. Its antigen is still unknown. A junction end diverges from the germline sequence, so it may reflect a read error. Synthesis of TCR beta cDNA was carried out from around 540 ng total RNA with a constant-region primer. Slightly modified ARM-PCR served as the procedure for the TCR beta libraries. These libraries came from three rounds of nested multiplex PCR. The two initial PCR rounds, roughly 10 cycles each, used TRBV1-TRBV30 forward and C-beta reverse primers. One entry per CDR3 protein, called by TCRdb with MiXCR from the multiplex PCR reads. The sample has approximately 190,000 distinct CDR3 sequences, 70% to 90% seen once. Between 20 and 30 mg of unsorted bulk tissue served as the source from which RNA and DNA were co-extracted. The CDR3 totals 15 residues. The germline V gene encodes CDR1 GTSNPN and CDR2 SVGIG (reference sequence).

The sample comes from a study of tumor-infiltrating lymphocytes in primary liver carcinoma. At the level of the study: Patients were both men and women, whose ages ran from 30 to 69 years. The tumors, T1-T3 N0M0 lesions, were about 4.2 to 10 cm across.

General study results and limits: Merely some 8-24% of top clones spanned all five tumor regions.

What was sequenced was tumor tissue from primary liver carcinoma. This clonotype was obtained from a man aged 40-49 years with primary liver carcinoma and hepatitis B virus infection. The rearrangement joins TRBV30 to TRBJ2-1; TRBD2 agrees at 7 bases. This chain's CDR3 is CAWSRASGSYNEQSF. CDR3 nucleotides: TGTGCCTGGAGTAGGGCTAGCGGATCCTACAATGAGCAGTCCTTC.